Detailed here is one TCR beta chain. This clonotype was observed at least ten times. There is no known antigen for this receptor. No base qualities exist here, and no much larger clone lies one base off it. For unsorted PBMC libraries, 2 million PBMCs were used after storage in RNAlater at -80 degrees C until RNA extraction. The multiple sclerosis patients were enrolled in a US clinical protocol that evaluated disease progression with magnetic resonance imaging. PBMCs were separated from peripheral blood using Ficoll-Hypaque density gradient centrifugation and then cryopreserved in liquid nitrogen. The data derive from a study of neurological immune-mediated disorders (dated by TCRdb to between 2018 and 2021). For the wider study: Among the 34 multiple sclerosis patients, relapsing-remitting MS accounted for around 30 and secondary progressive MS accounted for 3. Using UMI-based sequencing, the study compared peripheral blood TCR-beta repertoires from patients with HTLV-I-associated myelopathy (HAM/TSP), patients with multiple sclerosis, and healthy controls. The approximately 99 TCR-beta libraries included longitudinal samples, technical triplicates and paired sorted CD4+ and CD8+ T-cell subsets alongside PBMC samples. The cohort was made up of approximately 71 subjects, consisting of roughly 15 HAM/TSP patients, around 35 multiple sclerosis patients and about 20 healthy controls.

cDNA was synthesized by template-switch 5'RACE using a primer with a 10-nucleotide random unique molecular identifier that tagged each TCR transcript. Every sequencing run covered 15-18 subjects and yielded more than 170 million TCR-beta sequences. Total RNA was extracted with the RNeasy kit. TCR-beta VDJ regions were amplified with primers for the TCR constant region and the 5'RACE anchor, using the KAPA Real-time Library Amplification kit. Sample indexes and Illumina adaptors were added in a first PCR, and a second PCR then increased library yield. After Ampure bead purification, the TCR product of roughly 650 bp was size-selected on a 2% E-gel SizeSelection system. Before pooling, libraries had their quality checked on a Bioanalyzer, their concentration measured with Qubit, and their quantity determined with the Kapa Library Quantification kit. An Illumina HiSeq 2500 was used to sequence the libraries paired-end at 2 x 150 bp. To increase sequence diversity, roughly 24-32% phiX was spiked into each library pool. Processing in the source paper ran as follows. The UMI-based MiGEC pipeline processed quality-filtered reads and removed over 80% of raw TCR sequences during error correction. VDJ genes were aligned to IMGT germline references, and clonotypes were defined by unique CDR3 amino acid sequence plus V-J genes. Clonal expansion, Shannon diversity, and CDR3 relatedness (CalcPairwiseDistances, ClusterSamples) were evaluated with VDJtools, and phylogenetic trees were built with CLCbio workbench. Clones with at least 8 unique UMIs were defined as expanded, with this threshold being based on coefficient-of-variation modelling across technical triplicates. TCRdb itself trimmed the public reads at Q25 with fastp, ran MiXCR and retained productive beta chains. Rows with a matching CDR3 protein are joined into one entry that keeps the most common DNA and genes. The V and J calls, along with clone size, are taken from TCRdb and not from the paper's own processing. This sample is represented by 60,000 or so distinct CDR3 sequences; under 3.5% of them were singletons. About 7.1% of the sample is taken by the ten largest.

Overall study results and their limits: In phylogenetic analysis, the repertoires of 18 of 34 MS patients grouped into a cluster of related CDR3 sequences, which suggests a possible signature at the repertoire level. No identical CDR3 amino acid sequences were found to be shared among expanded clones across subjects, suggesting that TCR-beta repertoires were private in all groups. The highest TCR clonal expansion was observed in HAM/TSP patients, whereas the lowest was observed in MS patients, even when compared with healthy controls. No association of the MS cluster with clinical or MRI features was observed, and the need for larger cohorts was stated by the authors.

This sequence originates from a woman in her sixties with multiple sclerosis. Sequencing was carried out using PBMCs.

The CDR3 in this case is CASLRLAPPTDTQYF. The DNA sequence reads TGTGCCAGCCTGCGGCTAGCGCCACCCACAGATACGCAGTATTTT. This chain joins TRBV13 to TRBJ2-3; the best D guess is TRBD2, with 6 bases matching. According to the germline V gene (reference sequence), CDR1 reads PRHDT and CDR2 reads FYEKMQ. Trimming takes 8 bases from V and 2 bases from J, and the germline ends sit 17 bases apart. Reading from cysteine to phenylalanine, the CDR3 counts 15 amino acids. The read is trimmed to its CDR3 DNA, 45 bases read in frame from base 1.